These 24 T cell receptor beta chains came from one sample sequenced in a study of blood T cell repertoires in COVID-19. Assay: immunoSEQ multiplex PCR; the TCRdb copy retains only in-frame clones and omits some. The top ten clones hold roughly 1.2% of a sample with about 130,000 clones, 88% of them seen once. The sequenced sample was peripheral blood. These receptors were collected from a woman aged 80 or over with acute or convalescent COVID-19.

This clone showed up just a few times. The V and J genes are TRBV28 and TRBJ2-4; D unclear. Trimming stripped 5 bases from V and 0 bases from J, with 17 bases between. The CDR3 has 17 residues. Germline V gives CDR1 MDHEN, CDR2 SYDVKM. In nucleotides, the CDR3 is TGTGCCAGCAGTAATATGGCGGCACAACTAGCCAAAAACATTCAGTACTTC. This encodes CASSNMAAQLAKNIQYF.

The chain has TRBV6-5 and TRBJ1-6; 9 bases match TRBD1. The CDR3 is 15 residues long. J gave up 7 bases and V 6 bases, and 7 bases lay outside the gene matches. CDR1 MNHEY and CDR2 SVGAGI come from the germline V gene. The CDR3 reads CASRQTGGENSPLHF. CDR3 bases: TGTGCCAGCAGACAGACAGGGGGGGAGAATTCACCCCTCCACTTT.

This clone was counted a single time. The genes are TRBV2 and TRBJ2-3; a weak D match, TRBD2 (5 bases). Germline V lookup: CDR1 SNHLY, CDR2 FYNNEI. This CDR3 region has 15 residues. The ends were cut back, 6 bases at V and 3 bases at J, with 16 bases in the middle. Here the CDR3 reads CASRQDWITTDTQYF. The CDR3 DNA reads TGTGCCAGCAGGCAGGACTGGATAACAACAGATACGCAGTATTTT.

The chain combines TRBV6-5 with TRBJ2-2; possible D gene TRBD2, 6 bases. From germline, CDR1 is MNHEY and CDR2 SVGAGI. V dropped 2 bases and J dropped 5 bases, with 12 bases sitting between them. This CDR3 contains 15 residues. The CDR3: CASSYGGLETGELFF. The CDR3 DNA reads as TGTGCCAGCAGTTACGGGGGGTTGGAGACCGGGGAGCTGTTTTTT.

The chain recombines TRBV27 with TRBJ2-1, with 7 bases matching TRBD2. The germline V gene encodes CDR1 MNHEY and CDR2 SMNVEV (reference sequence). There are 18 residues in the CDR3. The J segment lost 7 bases and the V segment lost 7 bases, leaving 22 bases of the junction unmatched. CDR3 loop: CASKEFWAEGGSGNEQFF. In DNA form, the CDR3 reads TGTGCCAGCAAGGAATTCTGGGCCGAGGGAGGGTCCGGGAATGAGCAGTTCTTC.

The chain has TRBV10-3 and TRBJ1-1; 8 bases line up with TRBD1. V lost 5 bases, J lost 2 bases, and 4 bases stayed unmatched. The CDR3 length is 14 residues. Germline V lookup: CDR1 ENHRY, CDR2 SYGVKD. This CDR3 reads CAISSDRGNTEAFF. CDR3 coding DNA: TGTGCCATCAGTTCAGACAGGGGAAACACTGAAGCTTTCTTT.

The chain uses TRBV5-1 and TRBJ1-1; D is perhaps TRBD1 (6 bases). The CDR3 extends over 16 amino acids. V lost 0 bases and J 4 bases, leaving 16 bases between the germline ends. The germline gives CDR1 SGHRS, CDR2 YFSETQ. The CDR3 is CASSLGRGSVPTEAFF. In nucleotides, the CDR3 is TGCGCCAGCAGCTTGGGCAGGGGTTCTGTTCCCACTGAAGCTTTCTTT.

The chain has TRBV5-1 and TRBJ1-4, with 9 bases lining up with TRBD1. Germline values: CDR1 SGHRS, CDR2 YFSETQ. The CDR3 contains 14 residues. Losses at the gene ends were 5 bases for V and 8 bases for J; bases not matched to a gene: 7. CDR3: CASSPDRGGEKLFF. As DNA, the CDR3 is TGCGCCAGCAGTCCGGACAGGGGTGGAGAAAAACTGTTTTTT.

The V gene is TRBV7-2, the J gene TRBJ1-2, with unresolved D. The CDR3 runs 13 residues. Germline V gene sequence: CDR1 SGHTA, CDR2 FQGNSA. Between the trimmed V and J ends, which lost 0 bases and 4 bases, there was a span of 6 bases. In DNA form, the CDR3 reads TGTGCCAGCAGCTTAGCCCGGGGCTATGGCTACACCTTC. Its translation: CASSLARGYGYTF.

The gene calls are TRBV6-6 and TRBJ2-1; D remains unclear. With 5 bases removed from V and 2 bases from J, the gap between germline ends came to 10 bases. Germline V gene sequence: CDR1 MNHNY, CDR2 SVGAGI (reference sequence). CDR3 length equals 14 residues. The CDR3 reads CASSAYSTYNEQFF. As DNA, the CDR3 is TGTGCCAGCAGTGCTTACTCGACCTACAATGAGCAGTTCTTC.

This clone was detected only once. This chain joins TRBV13 and TRBJ1-1; D call uncertain. CDR3 length: 17 amino acids. V lost 2 bases to trimming and J lost 3 bases, with 19 bases between them. Germline assignment: CDR1 PRHDT and CDR2 FYEKMQ (reference sequence). In DNA, the CDR3 is TGTGCCAGCAGCTTACGATCCCCCCGAGGGCGGGACACTGAAGCTTTCTTT. Translation gives CASSLRSPRGRDTEAFF.

This chain connects TRBV4-3 to TRBJ2-7; TRBD1 matches at 9 bases. Per germline, CDR1 LGHNA and CDR2 YSLEER. This CDR3 has 16 residues. Trimming cost V 0 bases and J 0 bases; bases outside gene matches: 3. The CDR3: CASSQDGTGHSYEQYF. The DNA of the CDR3 is TGCGCCAGCAGCCAAGACGGGACAGGGCACTCCTACGAGCAGTACTTC.

The chain links TRBV7-2 to TRBJ1-3; perhaps TRBD1 as D (5 bases). V gave up 1 base and J gave up 4 bases, with 8 bases separating them. The CDR3 extends over 14 amino acids. From germline, CDR1 is SGHTA and CDR2 FQGNSA. The DNA for the CDR3 is TGTGCCAGCAGCTTAGTGGCAGGGGGAAACACCATATATTTT. Protein sequence: CASSLVAGGNTIYF. Full variable domain (outside the CDR3, taken from reference TRBV7-2 and TRBJ1-3): GAGVSQSPSNKVTEKGKDVELRCDPISGHTALYWYRQSLGQGLEFLIYFQGNSAPDKSGLPSDRFSAERTGGSVSTLTIQRTQQEDSAVYLCASSLVAGGNTIYFGEGSWLTVV.

The V gene is TRBV5-8, the J gene TRBJ1-6; 10 bases agree with TRBD1. V shed 2 bases and J 7 bases; nucleotides not matched to a gene: 3. The CDR3 extends over 15 amino acids. CDR1 and CDR2 (germline): SGHTS, YDEGEE. CDR3 in amino acids: CASSFEDRGNSPLHF. The CDR3 bases are TGTGCCAGCAGCTTCGAGGACAGGGGGAATTCACCCCTCCACTTT.

The chain joins TRBV4-2 to TRBJ1-4; no reliable D call. There are 15 residues in the CDR3. The V and J ends lost 5 bases and 6 bases respectively, with 16 bases between them. The germline V gene encodes CDR1 LGHNA and CDR2 YNFKEQ. The CDR3 sequence: CASSTRGQVDEKLFF. As DNA, the CDR3 is TGTGCCAGCAGCACTCGAGGGCAAGTTGATGAAAAACTGTTTTTT.

The V call is TRBV9, the J call TRBJ1-2, with D possibly matching TRBD1 (6 bases). The germline V gene has CDR1 SGDLS and CDR2 YYNGEE. Trimming removed 6 bases from V and 4 bases from J, with 16 bases in between. The CDR3 covers 14 residues. The CDR3 coding sequence is TGTGCCAGCACCAACCTAGGACAGCTCTATGGCTACACCTTC. Translating gives CASTNLGQLYGYTF.

The J gene is TRBJ1-5, the V gene TRBV6-5, with 7 bases identical to TRBD1. CDR3 length: 14 amino acids. V trimming: 6 bases; J trimming: 4 bases; junction bases outside the gene matches: 6. The germline CDR1 and CDR2 sequences are MNHEY and SVGAGI. CDR3 DNA: TGTGCCAGCAGACCTGGGACAGCGAATCAGCCCCAGCATTTT. Its translation: CASRPGTANQPQHF.

The chain joins TRBV19 to TRBJ1-2; no definite D call. CDR3 size: 12 residues. V dropped 5 bases and J dropped 8 bases, with 12 bases sitting between them. Germline lookup yields CDR1 LNHDA and CDR2 SQIVND (reference sequence). CDR3 DNA: TGTGCCAGTAGTCCCCGCAAAACAGGCTACACCTTC. It codes for CASSPRKTGYTF.

The chain recombines TRBV6-5 with TRBJ2-7, with D perhaps TRBD1 (6 bases). Germline loops: CDR1 MNHEY, CDR2 SVGAGI. This CDR3 comprises 14 residues. The V and J ends lost 0 bases and 5 bases respectively, with 11 bases between them. CDR3 DNA: TGTGCCAGCAGTTACTCATCAGGGGACCACGAGCAGTACTTC. This sequence encodes CASSYSSGDHEQYF.

This chain uses TRBV9 with TRBJ1-1, with D maybe TRBD1 (6 bases). CDR3 length: 14 amino acids. Trimming left V 4 bases short and J 5 bases short, with 15 bases between. The germline CDR1 and CDR2 sequences are SGDLS and YYNGEE. CDR3 bases: TGTGCCAGCAGCCTCCAGGGGCGAGGGACTGAAGCTTTCTTT. This encodes CASSLQGRGTEAFF.

The V and J genes are TRBV6-5 and TRBJ2-7, with TRBD1 matching 9 bases. CDR3 length equals 14 residues. Germline V CDR1 and CDR2: MNHEY, SVGAGI. V shed 10 bases, J shed 3 bases, and the junction held 10 bases outside the gene matches. The CDR3 coding sequence is TGTGCCACCCTGGCCTCGGACAGGGGCTACGAGCAGTACTTC. It codes for CATLASDRGYEQYF.

The rearrangement joins TRBV4-1 to TRBJ1-5; D gene ambiguous. The V end was cut by 0 bases, the J end by 0 bases, with 6 bases between. The CDR3 loop spans 15 amino acids. Germline CDR1 and CDR2: MGHRA and YSYEKL. The CDR3 is CASSQDRSSNQPQHF. The CDR3 region has the DNA TGCGCCAGCAGCCAAGATCGCAGTAGCAATCAGCCCCAGCATTTT.

V gene TRBV10-3 combines with J gene TRBJ2-7, with 7 bases fitting TRBD2. The V and J ends lost 0 bases and 1 base, in that order; junction bases with no gene match: 9. From germline, CDR1 is ENHRY and CDR2 SYGVKD. This CDR3 spans 17 amino acids. The CDR3, as DNA: TGTGCCATCAGTGAGTCGCTCCCCAGGGAGGGTTCCTACGAGCAGTACTTC. It is translated as CAISESLPREGSYEQYF.

V usage is TRBV27 and J usage is TRBJ1-2, with TRBD1 matching over 8 bases. V was clipped by 5 bases and J by 3 bases; unmatched bases: 8. Germline lookup yields CDR1 MNHEY and CDR2 SMNVEV (reference sequence). The CDR3 sequence is 15 residues long. Here the CDR3 reads CASSPGQGRYYGYTF. The CDR3 DNA reads TGTGCCAGCAGTCCCGGACAGGGACGCTACTATGGCTACACCTTC.